This TCR beta chain was recorded in a study of Ad26.COV2.S vaccination and SARS-CoV-2 variants. Whole-study findings and limits: Vaccine recipients and placebo recipients showed similar non-spike TCR breadth.

Sequencing was performed with immunoSEQ multiplex PCR; in TCRdb, only in-frame clones are kept and a portion is missing. The sample yields around 250,000 clones, around 88% seen once. The germline gives CDR1 KGHSH, CDR2 LQKENI. CDR3 length: 20 residues. Between the trimmed V and J ends, which lost 0 bases and 0 bases, there was a span of 18 bases. Only one count was recorded for this clone. Antigen: not known. Treatment meaning: around 19 received Ad26.COV2.S at low or high dose, single or two shots; several received placebo; per-sample allocation not given. The investigators took samples on day 63 after the first vaccine or placebo injection.

The receptor was isolated from a person aged 18-60 years who received the Ad26.COV2.S COVID-19 vaccine or a placebo. Sequencing was performed on peripheral blood, taken in a trial of Ad26.COV2.S vaccine versus placebo. The chain has TRBV18 and TRBJ2-6; D gene uncertain. CDR3 sequence (DNA): TGTGCCAGCTCACCACCCCCCCAACAGCGATACTACTCTGGGGCCAACGTCCTGACTTTC. This gives the protein CASSPPPQQRYYSGANVLTF. The entire variable domain, with the rest obtained from reference TRBV18 and TRBJ2-6, is as follows: NAGVMQNPRHLVRRRGQEARLRCSPMKGHSHVYWYRQLPEEGLKFMVYLQKENIIDESGMPKERFSAEFPKEGPSILRIQQVVRGDSAAYFCASSPPPQQRYYSGANVLTFGAGSRLTVL.